One sample yielded the 22 T cell receptor beta chains listed below, sequenced in a study of cytomegalovirus exposure and HLA in healthy donors. The PCR made use of 60 Vbeta and 13 Jbeta primers. The protocol was immunoSEQ multiplex PCR, while the TCRdb copy is restricted to in-frame clones and leaves out a portion. The sample holds under 200,000 clones. The specimen was PBMCs. These receptors were obtained from a woman between 18 and 29 years old in good health and CMV-seropositive.

The chain employs TRBV19 and TRBJ1-2; D gene ambiguous. The V end was cut by 4 bases, the J end by 2 bases, with 14 bases between. Germline CDR1 LNHDA, CDR2 SQIVND (reference sequence). This CDR3 comprises 15 residues. The CDR3 coding sequence is TGTGCCAGTAGTACCCGGGATCGACGCAACTATGGCTACACCTTC. Translation gives CASSTRDRRNYGYTF. Full variable domain (remainder filled in from reference TRBV19 and TRBJ1-2): DGGITQSPKYLFRKEGQNVTLSCEQNLNHDAMYWYRQDPGQGLRLIYYSQIVNDFQKGDIAEGYSVSREKKESFPLTVTSAQKNPTAFYLCASSTRDRRNYGYTFGSGTRLTVV.

With respect to this clone: One end of the junction fails to match germline, which may point to a read error. This same CDR3 is encoded by further DNA sequences in the sample. The chain carries TRBV6-5 and TRBJ1-2; D might be TRBD1 (6 bases). This CDR3 is built from 14 residues. Germline lookup yields CDR1 MNHEY and CDR2 SVGAGI. The CDR3 bases are TGCGTCAGCGGAAGACAGGACCTCCTTGGGGGCTACACCTTC. This sequence encodes CVSGRQDLLGGYTF.

V gene TRBV18 combines with J gene TRBJ1-5; TRBD1 matches 9 bases. The CDR3 has 14 amino acids. In germline, CDR1 is KGHSH, CDR2 LQKENI. With V trimmed by 6 bases and J by 4 bases, 4 bases remained unmatched. The chain's CDR3 is CASSSGQGNQPQHF. CDR3 coding DNA: TGTGCCAGCTCCTCGGGACAGGGTAATCAGCCCCAGCATTTT.

This chain uses TRBV5-6 with TRBJ1-2; TRBD1 matches 9 bases. Germline CDR1 and CDR2: SGHDT and YYEEEE. The V gene end was trimmed by 4 bases and the J gene end by 8 bases; junction bases not matched to a gene: 12. The CDR3 covers 15 residues. CDR3 in DNA: TGTGCCAGCAGCCTGTACCCCGGGACAGGGAACGGCTACACCTTC. Translated: CASSLYPGTGNGYTF.

The genes are TRBV30 and TRBJ2-6; tentatively, D is TRBD1 (5 bases). The germline V and J ends were trimmed by 1 base and 4 bases, with 11 bases remaining between them. The germline V gene encodes CDR1 GTSNPN and CDR2 SVGIG (reference sequence). The CDR3 runs 15 residues. The DNA for the CDR3 is TGTGCCTGGAGTGGGAAAGGGGCAGGGGCCAACGTCCTGACTTTC. It encodes CAWSGKGAGANVLTF.

V and J are TRBV9 and TRBJ1-6, with TRBD1 as a possible D gene (5 bases). CDR1 is SGDLS and CDR2 is YYNGEE in the germline V gene. The CDR3 length is 14 residues. V dropped 0 bases and J dropped 12 bases, with 13 bases sitting between them. CDR3 protein: CASSVAWGSGPLHF. The CDR3 DNA sequence: TGTGCCAGCAGCGTAGCTTGGGGCTCGGGACCCCTCCACTTT.

CDR3 sequence (DNA): TGTGCCAGCAGCCCAGAGACAGGGGAGGCTTTCTTT. Its protein product is CASSPETGEAFF. The genes are TRBV7-8 and TRBJ1-1; 8 bases map to TRBD1. Germline CDR1 SGHVS, CDR2 FQNEAQ. Unmatched junction bases numbered 7, after V lost 5 bases and J lost 11 bases. The CDR3 loop spans 12 amino acids.

This chain uses TRBV9 with TRBJ2-1, with D possibly being TRBD2 (6 bases). This CDR3 has 17 residues. Trimming took off 0 bases at V and 0 bases at J, with 13 bases between the two ends. Per the germline V gene, CDR1 is SGDLS and CDR2 is YYNGEE. DNA for the CDR3: TGTGCCAGCAGCGTAGCACGCGGGGAGGACTCCTACAATGAGCAGTTCTTC. As protein: CASSVARGEDSYNEQFF.

This chain joins TRBV5-1 and TRBJ2-7; 9 nucleotides agree with TRBD2. Germline-derived CDR1 and CDR2 are SGHRS and YFSETQ. Trimming at V came to 0 bases and at J to 2 bases, leaving 6 bases not matched to a gene. This CDR3 region has 16 residues. CDR3 residues: CASSLGPQRGAYEQYF. The CDR3 DNA reads as TGCGCCAGCAGCTTGGGCCCCCAGCGGGGGGCCTACGAGCAGTACTTC.

This chain connects TRBV13 to TRBJ2-1; TRBD2 matches 11 bases. The V and J ends lost 4 bases and 8 bases, in that order; junction bases with no gene match: 7. Per germline, CDR1 PRHDT and CDR2 FYEKMQ (reference sequence). This CDR3 has 15 amino acids. DNA for the CDR3: TGTGCCAGCAGCTGGTGGCTAGCGGGGGGAGATGAGCAGTTCTTC. Translation: CASSWWLAGGDEQFF.

The chain combines TRBV4-3 with TRBJ2-5; D remains unclear. V lost 0 bases and J lost 5, with 16 bases in between. CDR1 and CDR2 from the germline V gene are LGHNA and YSLEER. The CDR3 totals 16 residues. The CDR3 sequence is CASSQDNSAPTETQYF. The CDR3 coding sequence is TGCGCCAGCAGCCAAGATAACAGTGCCCCTACGGAGACCCAGTACTTC.

The CDR3 loop reads CASSGTVRETQYF. The CDR3 coding sequence is TGTGCCAGCAGCGGGACAGTTCGAGAGACCCAGTACTTC. The J gene is TRBJ2-5, the V gene TRBV5-6, with TRBD1 matching over 7 bases. Germline CDR1 and CDR2: SGHDT and YYEEEE. J gave up 4 bases and V 4 bases, and 4 bases lay outside the gene matches. This CDR3 has 13 residues.

The V call is TRBV5-8, the J call TRBJ2-3; 7 bases line up with TRBD2. This CDR3 spans 14 amino acids. Germline V gene lookup returns CDR1 SGHTS and CDR2 YDEGEE. The CDR3 spells CAGPKRESTDTQYF. The DNA of the CDR3 is TGTGCAGGACCAAAGCGGGAAAGCACAGATACGCAGTATTTT.

The V call is TRBV15, the J call TRBJ1-2, with D perhaps TRBD1 (5 bases). This CDR3 is 14 amino acids long. Deletions cut 1 base from V and 1 base from J, with 7 bases between. CDR1 is LNHNV, CDR2 YYDKDF, per germline (reference sequence). The CDR3 loop is CATSRVDSNYGYTF. The CDR3, as DNA: TGTGCCACCAGCAGAGTTGACAGTAACTATGGCTACACCTTC.

The rearrangement links TRBV2 to TRBJ2-5; possibly TRBD2 for D (5 bases). CDR1 and CDR2 (germline): SNHLY, FYNNEI. V was clipped by 7 bases and J by 3 bases, with 21 bases between them. This CDR3 spans 16 amino acids. CDR3 sequence (DNA): TGTGCCAGCACTTGGGAGTTGCGGAGTAGCAAAGAGACCCAGTACTTC. It is translated as CASTWELRSSKETQYF. Full variable domain (outside the CDR3, taken from reference TRBV2 and TRBJ2-5): EPEVTQTPSHQVTQMGQEVILRCVPISNHLYFYWYRQILGQKVEFLVSFYNNEISEKSEIFDDQFSVERPDGSNFTLKIRSTKLEDSAMYFCASTWELRSSKETQYFGPGTRLLVL.

This chain uses TRBV4-1 with TRBJ2-3; possible D gene TRBD1, 5 bases. V was clipped by 3 bases and J by 0 bases, with 13 bases between them. This CDR3 region has 16 residues. Germline-derived CDR1 and CDR2 are MGHRA and YSYEKL. CDR3 sequence reads: CASSQEDRPSTDTQYF. The CDR3 DNA is TGCGCCAGCAGCCAGGAAGACAGACCTAGCACAGATACGCAGTATTTT.

This chain joins TRBV15 and TRBJ1-2; 7 nucleotides match TRBD1. Germline V gene sequence: CDR1 LNHNV, CDR2 YYDKDF (reference sequence). The CDR3 has 14 residues. The ends lost 2 bases at V and 7 bases at J; junction bases unmatched: 7. Written as DNA, the CDR3 is TGTGCCACCAGCAGATATACAGGGGAGCGTGGCTACACCTTC. This encodes CATSRYTGERGYTF.

The V call is TRBV5-4, the J call TRBJ2-3; the match to TRBD2 covers 9 bases. The germline CDR1 and CDR2 sequences are SGHNT and YYREEE (reference sequence). CDR3 size: 20 residues. V lost 4 bases and J lost 2; bases outside the gene matches: 20. The CDR3 loop is CASSGGRGAGGNQPTDTQYF. The CDR3 DNA sequence: TGTGCCAGCAGCGGAGGTCGAGGAGCGGGAGGAAACCAACCCACAGATACGCAGTATTTT.

This chain links TRBV7-9 with TRBJ1-1, with D perhaps matching TRBD1 (6 bases). Germline V gene sequence: CDR1 SEHNR, CDR2 FQNEAQ (reference sequence). V lost 3 bases to trimming and J lost 4 bases, with 15 bases between them. The CDR3 totals 15 residues. CDR3 in amino acids: CASSFLPGAGTEAFF. The CDR3 bases are TGTGCCAGCAGCTTCCTACCAGGGGCCGGCACTGAAGCTTTCTTT.

V and J are TRBV19 and TRBJ2-1; 7 bases match TRBD2. The CDR3 runs 15 residues. The V gene end was trimmed by 4 bases and the J gene end by 6 bases; junction bases not matched to a gene: 9. The germline CDR1 and CDR2 sequences are LNHDA and SQIVND (reference sequence). CDR3 coding DNA: TGTGCCAGTAGTAATGGCGGGAGTACCAGCAATGAGCAGTTCTTC. It yields the protein CASSNGGSTSNEQFF.

This chain connects TRBV21-1 to TRBJ2-1; the D call in the table, TRBD1, was not verified against the DNA. TRBV21-1 is tagged as a pseudogene. The CDR3 consists of 18 residues. The CDR3 bases are TGTGCCAGCAGCACGGTCCCGGGACAGGGGTCGATTATAAATGAGCAGTTCTTC. It yields the protein CASSTVPGQGSIINEQFF.

The chain links TRBV6-5 to TRBJ1-5; the D is unclear. V gave up 7 bases and J gave up 5 bases, with 15 bases separating them. There are 14 residues in the CDR3. CDR1 is MNHEY, CDR2 SVGAGI, per germline. This chain's CDR3 is CASTSVAGDQPQHF. In DNA, the CDR3 is TGTGCCAGCACCTCAGTGGCAGGCGATCAGCCCCAGCATTTT.